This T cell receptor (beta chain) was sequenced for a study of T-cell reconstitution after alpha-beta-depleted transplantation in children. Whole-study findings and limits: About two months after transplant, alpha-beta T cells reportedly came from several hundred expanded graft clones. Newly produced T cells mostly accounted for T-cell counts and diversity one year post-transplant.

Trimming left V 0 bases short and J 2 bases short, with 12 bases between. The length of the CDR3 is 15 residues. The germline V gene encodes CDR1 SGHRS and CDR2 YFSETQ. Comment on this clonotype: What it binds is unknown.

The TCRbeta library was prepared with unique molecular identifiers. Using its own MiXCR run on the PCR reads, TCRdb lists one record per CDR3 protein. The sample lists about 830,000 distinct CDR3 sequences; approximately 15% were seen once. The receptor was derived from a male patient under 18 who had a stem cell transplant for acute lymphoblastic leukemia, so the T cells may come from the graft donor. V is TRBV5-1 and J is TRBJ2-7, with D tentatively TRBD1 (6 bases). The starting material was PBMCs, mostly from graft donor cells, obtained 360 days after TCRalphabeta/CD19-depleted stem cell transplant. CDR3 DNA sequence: TGCGCCAGCAGCTTGGAACCGGGACAACCCTACGAGCAGTACTTC. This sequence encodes CASSLEPGQPYEQYF.